This is a list of T cell receptor beta chains from one sample in a study of early T cells in non-severe SARS-CoV-2 infection. TCRdb re-derived calls from the 5' RACE reads in MiXCR, one entry per CDR3 protein. The sample has more than 65,000 distinct CDR3 sequences; 12% are singletons. This sample comprised whole blood, obtained at baseline. These receptors all come from an adult who was a healthcare worker with PCR-confirmed SARS-CoV-2 infection or an uninfected control (not recorded which). The CDR3 runs from the conserved cysteine through the conserved F or W. The order of the fields is V gene, J gene, CDR3 length, CDR3 protein.

v_gene: TRBV4-2
j_gene: TRBJ1-2
len: 15
CDR3aa: CASSQERGQGYGYTF

v_gene: TRBV18
j_gene: TRBJ2-5
len: 15
CDR3aa: CASSPGQGRQETQYF

v_gene: TRBV6-2/TRBV6-3
j_gene: TRBJ2-1
len: 14
CDR3aa: CASRLRGAYNEQFF

v_gene: TRBV12-3/TRBV12-4
j_gene: TRBJ2-1
len: 16
CDR3aa: CASSYGLWRAAGEQFF

v_gene: TRBV5-1
j_gene: TRBJ2-3
len: 16
CDR3aa: CASSPGAGGSTDTQYF

v_gene: TRBV5-1
j_gene: TRBJ2-7
len: 13
CDR3aa: CASSQPRGHEQYF

v_gene: TRBV19
j_gene: TRBJ1-4
len: 16
CDR3aa: CASRDRGVSTNEKLFF

v_gene: TRBV6-1
j_gene: TRBJ2-3
len: 14
CDR3aa: CASSEQGHTDTQYF

v_gene: TRBV28
j_gene: TRBJ2-5
len: 15
CDR3aa: CASSLNPRPRPPWDF

v_gene: TRBV3-1
j_gene: TRBJ2-2
len: 13
CDR3aa: CASTDRLTGELFF

v_gene: TRBV6-1
j_gene: TRBJ2-3
len: 14
CDR3aa: CASSPRDSMGTQYF

v_gene: TRBV6-2/TRBV6-3
j_gene: TRBJ1-5
len: 14
CDR3aa: CASSYAGVVQPQHF

v_gene: TRBV19
j_gene: TRBJ2-2
len: 16
CDR3aa: CASRHRKGLNTGELFF

v_gene: TRBV28
j_gene: TRBJ1-2
len: 15
CDR3aa: CASSMTGGDVYGYTF

v_gene: TRBV4-2
j_gene: TRBJ2-2
len: 18
CDR3aa: CASSQDMAGGTPTGELFF

v_gene: TRBV6-5
j_gene: TRBJ1-5
len: 14
CDR3aa: CASSYQGSNQPQHF

v_gene: TRBV7-3
j_gene: TRBJ2-5
len: 13
CDR3aa: CASSQTGGETQYF

v_gene: TRBV5-8
j_gene: TRBJ1-2
len: 14
CDR3aa: CASSLFTGPYGYTF

v_gene: TRBV18
j_gene: TRBJ1-1
len: 13
CDR3aa: CASLKTQNTEAFF

v_gene: TRBV20-1
j_gene: TRBJ2-3
len: 18
CDR3aa: CSAQASAGAWTLVSTQYF

v_gene: TRBV10-2
j_gene: TRBJ1-2
len: 15
CDR3aa: CASSYPDRGLDGYTF

v_gene: TRBV11-2
j_gene: TRBJ2-1
len: 16
CDR3aa: CASSWPVRGGYNEQFF

v_gene: TRBV28
j_gene: TRBJ1-2
len: 18
CDR3aa: CASTFFRPGGEGWNGYTF

v_gene: TRBV27
j_gene: TRBJ2-3
len: 13
CDR3aa: CASSRTHTDTQYF

v_gene: TRBV5-5
j_gene: TRBJ1-5
len: 12
CDR3aa: CASSASNQPQHF

v_gene: TRBV27
j_gene: TRBJ1-5
len: 13
CDR3aa: CASKAGNNQPQHF

v_gene: TRBV7-2
j_gene: TRBJ2-2
len: 13
CDR3aa: CASSYDRVGELFF

v_gene: TRBV7-9
j_gene: TRBJ2-5
len: 14
CDR3aa: CASSFRDPQETQYF

v_gene: TRBV12-3/TRBV12-4
j_gene: TRBJ2-1
len: 18
CDR3aa: CASSLGLAGGSSYNEQFF

v_gene: TRBV18
j_gene: TRBJ2-1
len: 17
CDR3aa: CASSPNIGGIQGNEQFF

v_gene: TRBV4-3
j_gene: TRBJ2-7
len: 16
CDR3aa: CASSLDPGQGTYEQYF

v_gene: TRBV28
j_gene: TRBJ1-5
len: 14
CDR3aa: CASSIGQGSQPQHF

v_gene: TRBV5-1
j_gene: TRBJ1-6
len: 17
CDR3aa: CASSFQGEGAINSPLHF

v_gene: TRBV29-1
j_gene: TRBJ2-7
len: 13
CDR3aa: CSVVGGDSHEQYF

v_gene: TRBV5-1
j_gene: TRBJ2-7
len: 16
CDR3aa: CASSLGGRSGAYEQYF

v_gene: TRBV6-1
j_gene: TRBJ1-5
len: 17
CDR3aa: CASSGRGAGRSGQPQHF

v_gene: TRBV20-1
j_gene: TRBJ1-6
len: 15
CDR3aa: CSASRREKDNSPLHF

v_gene: TRBV3-1
j_gene: TRBJ2-7
len: 15
CDR3aa: CASRQSGTMAYEQYF

v_gene: TRBV6-2/TRBV6-3
j_gene: TRBJ2-7
len: 13
CDR3aa: CASSRDSYYEQYF

v_gene: TRBV4-2
j_gene: TRBJ1-3
len: 21
CDR3aa: CASSQEVPGQSDRGSGNTIYF

v_gene: TRBV5-6
j_gene: TRBJ2-5
len: 16
CDR3aa: CASSSPGTGLQETQYF

v_gene: TRBV18
j_gene: TRBJ1-1
len: 13
CDR3aa: CASSLLGGTEAFF

v_gene: TRBV12-3/TRBV12-4
j_gene: TRBJ2-3
len: 15
CDR3aa: CASSLLAASTDTQYF

v_gene: TRBV7-8
j_gene: TRBJ1-3
len: 11
CDR3aa: CASIAGNTIYF